The next 22 T cell receptor beta chains were all read from a single sample in a study of blood T cell repertoires in COVID-19. Using immunoSEQ multiplex PCR, the repertoire was profiled, and TCRdb retains in-frame clones only, with some absent. This table has roughly 100,000 clones, roughly 89% appearing once. The material sequenced was peripheral blood. The origin of the receptors is a man between 65 and 85 years old with active or convalescent COVID-19.

The CDR3 nucleotides read TGCAGCGTTGATGGGGGGACGGGCTACACCTTC. Its protein product is CSVDGGTGYTF. The chain links TRBV29-1 to TRBJ1-2, with D possibly TRBD1 on 5 matching bases. The CDR3 covers 11 residues. Trimming took off 3 bases at V and 8 bases at J, with 10 bases between the two ends. CDR1 is SQVTM and CDR2 is ANQGSEA in the germline V gene. The entire variable domain, with the rest obtained from reference TRBV29-1 and TRBJ1-2, is as follows: SAVISQKPSRDICQRGTSLTIQCQVDSQVTMMFWYRQQPGQSLTLIATANQGSEATYESGFVIDKFPISRPNLTFSTLTVSNMSPEDSSIYLCSVDGGTGYTFGSGTRLTVV.

This CDR3 is CASSLEGQGYYEQYF. In nucleotides, the CDR3 is TGCGCCAGCAGCTTGGAGGGACAGGGTTACTACGAGCAGTACTTC. The chain employs TRBV5-1 and TRBJ2-7; 9 bases agree with TRBD1. Germline V CDR1 and CDR2: SGHRS, YFSETQ. Unmatched junction bases numbered 4, after V lost 0 bases and J lost 3 bases. The CDR3 sequence is 15 residues long.

The chain combines TRBV3-1 (or the pseudogene TRBV3-2) with TRBJ2-5, with no clear D. Germline V gene lookup returns CDR1 LGHDT and CDR2 YNNKEL (reference sequence). This CDR3 region has 14 residues. Trimming shortened V by 2 bases and J by 5 bases, and 12 bases separated the two germline ends. CDR3 amino acids: CASSQNGAGETQYF. The CDR3 DNA reads TGTGCCAGCAGCCAAAACGGAGCCGGGGAGACCCAGTACTTC.

The chain couples TRBV29-1 to TRBJ1-1, with D tentatively TRBD1 (5 bases). The length of the CDR3 is 14 residues. Trimming took off 8 bases at V and 1 base at J, with 17 bases between the two ends. Looked up from germline, CDR1 is SQVTM and CDR2 is ANQGSEA. CDR3 amino acids: CSTTPGLKNTEAFF. In DNA, the CDR3 is TGCAGCACTACTCCGGGACTGAAGAACACTGAAGCTTTCTTT. Based on the CDR3 plus reference TRBV29-1 and TRBJ1-1, the full variable domain is SAVISQKPSRDICQRGTSLTIQCQVDSQVTMMFWYRQQPGQSLTLIATANQGSEATYESGFVIDKFPISRPNLTFSTLTVSNMSPEDSSIYLCSTTPGLKNTEAFFGQGTRLTVV.

The rearrangement joins TRBV19 to TRBJ2-4; D possibly corresponds to TRBD2 (7 bases). V lost 8 bases to trimming and J lost 7 bases, with 18 bases between them. CDR3 size: 14 residues. Germline CDR1 LNHDA, CDR2 SQIVND (reference sequence). The CDR3 region has the DNA TGTGCCAGTGGGGAGGGGGTTCAAGGTAACATTCAGTACTTC. It codes for CASGEGVQGNIQYF.

This rearrangement joins TRBV18 to TRBJ1-3; possible D gene TRBD1, 5 bases. V lost 5 bases and J 0 bases, leaving 11 bases between the germline ends. The length of the CDR3 is 15 residues. The germline V gene encodes CDR1 KGHSH and CDR2 LQKENI. The CDR3 DNA reads as TGTGCCAGCTCATTAACAGGTTCCTCTGGAAACACCATATATTTT. It is translated as CASSLTGSSGNTIYF.

V and J are TRBV19 and TRBJ1-2; a weak D match, TRBD1 (5 bases). The germline CDR1 and CDR2 sequences are LNHDA and SQIVND (reference sequence). V was clipped by 7 bases and J by 7 bases, with 19 bases between them. There are 14 residues in the CDR3. CDR3 sequence (DNA): TGTGCCAGTACTGCGCAGGGCGGTTCATCTGGCTACACCTTC. Protein sequence: CASTAQGGSSGYTF.

The CDR3 DNA reads TGTGCCAGCAGTTACGGAGGGGCCGGGTCTCAAGAGACCCAGTACTTC. Translated: CASSYGGAGSQETQYF. The chain links TRBV6-2 or TRBV6-3 to TRBJ2-5; perhaps TRBD2 as D (6 bases). Trimming removed 2 bases at V and 2 bases at J, with 15 bases between. The CDR3 sequence is 16 residues long. Per the germline V gene, CDR1 is MNHEY and CDR2 is SVGEGT.

The CDR3 DNA is TGTGCCAGCAGCCTCGGTTCAAGTCAGGGTAACAATGAGCAGTTCTTC. As protein: CASSLGSSQGNNEQFF. V usage is TRBV7-9 and J usage is TRBJ2-1; D may be TRBD1 (5 bases). The CDR3 runs 16 residues. CDR1 SEHNR and CDR2 FQNEAQ come from the germline V gene (reference sequence). V lost 5 bases to trimming and J lost 5 bases, with 19 bases between them.

The CDR3 loop is CASSMGTANTEAFF. The CDR3 DNA reads TGTGCCAGCAGCATGGGGACAGCGAACACTGAAGCTTTCTTT. The V call is TRBV7-2, the J call TRBJ1-1, with 7 bases lining up with TRBD1. V lost 5 bases, J lost 1 base, and 4 bases stayed unmatched. There are 14 residues in the CDR3. The germline V gene has CDR1 SGHTA and CDR2 FQGNSA.

This clone was seen a few times. The chain is built from TRBV6-2 or TRBV6-3 and TRBJ1-2; 7 nucleotides align to TRBD1. Germline V CDR1 and CDR2: MNHEY, SVGEGT. Trimming took 6 bases from V and 4 from J; bases not matched to a gene: 11. The CDR3 spans 15 residues. CDR3 amino acids: CASSRRDRPVYGYTF. CDR3 bases: TGTGCCAGCAGCCGCCGGGACAGACCAGTCTATGGCTACACCTTC.

This chain connects TRBV28 to TRBJ1-5, with D perhaps TRBD1 (5 bases). The germline gives CDR1 MDHEN, CDR2 SYDVKM. This CDR3 has 15 amino acids. The V end lost 5 bases, the J end lost 0 bases, and 11 bases lay between the germline ends. The CDR3 nucleotides are TGTGCCAGCAGTCCCCAGGGTGGTAGCAATCAGCCCCAGCATTTT. Its translation: CASSPQGGSNQPQHF. Drawing the rest from reference TRBV28 and TRBJ1-5, the complete variable domain is DVKVTQSSRYLVKRTGEKVFLECVQDMDHENMFWYRQDPGLGLRLIYFSYDVKMKEKGDIPEGYSVSREKKERFSLILESASTNQTSMYLCASSPQGGSNQPQHFGDGTRLSIL.

The rearrangement links TRBV7-8 to TRBJ1-1; D is undetermined. The CDR3 covers 14 residues. Germline V gene data show CDR1 as SGHVS and CDR2 as FQNEAQ. V lost 0 bases, J lost 4 bases, and 9 bases lay in between. CDR3 in amino acids: CASSLAPGTTEAFF. The CDR3 DNA sequence: TGTGCCAGCAGCTTAGCGCCGGGTACCACTGAAGCTTTCTTT.

This chain links TRBV3-1 (or the pseudogene TRBV3-2) with TRBJ1-6; 10 bases map to TRBD1. CDR3 length: 15 residues. In germline, CDR1 is LGHDT, CDR2 YNNKEL (reference sequence). The junction had 3 bases not matched to a gene; V was cut back by 1 base and J by 9 bases. CDR3 sequence reads: CASSQVRDRGSPLHF. Written as DNA, the CDR3 is TGTGCCAGCAGCCAAGTTAGGGACAGGGGTTCACCCCTCCACTTT.

The rearrangement links TRBV5-5 to TRBJ1-1; a weak D match, TRBD1 (5 bases). The CDR3 contains 15 residues. The V end was cut by 0 bases, the J end by 5 bases, with 14 bases between. The germline V gene encodes CDR1 SGHKS and CDR2 YYEKEE (reference sequence). The CDR3 bases are TGTGCCAGCAGCTTGGGGATGGGGGGTGAAACTGAAGCTTTCTTT. Its protein product is CASSLGMGGETEAFF. The complete variable domain, with remaining parts taken from reference TRBV5-5 and TRBJ1-1, reads DAGVTQSPTHLIKTRGQQVTLRCSPISGHKSVSWYQQVLGQGPQFIFQYYEKEERGRGNFPDRFSARQFPNYSSELNVNALLLGDSALYLCASSLGMGGETEAFFGQGTRLTVV.

The table lists this clone with a count of one. The CDR3 is CASSLIVGGGEQFF. CDR3 coding DNA: TGTGCCAGCAGCTTAATTGTCGGCGGGGGTGAGCAGTTCTTC. The chain couples TRBV7-3 to TRBJ2-1; 7 nucleotides align to TRBD2. This CDR3 has 14 residues. V lost 1 base and J lost 9; bases outside the gene matches: 6. CDR1 is SGHTA, CDR2 FQGTGA, per germline. Combining the CDR3 with reference TRBV7-3 and TRBJ2-1 gives the whole variable domain GAGVSQTPSNKVTEKGKYVELRCDPISGHTALYWYRQSLGQGPEFLIYFQGTGAADDSGLPNDRFFAVRPEGSVSTLKIQRTERGDSAVYLCASSLIVGGGEQFFGPGTRLTVL.

This clone was found once. This chain uses TRBV11-3 with TRBJ2-2; D might be TRBD2 (5 bases). V shed 4 bases and J shed 5 bases, with 11 bases lying between them. There are 14 residues in the CDR3. Germline V gene data show CDR1 as SGHNT and CDR2 as YENEEA. CDR3 protein: CASSSRSGTGELFF. CDR3 DNA sequence: TGTGCCAGCAGCTCCCGTTCGGGGACCGGGGAGCTGTTTTTT.

The sample holds one count of this clone. The V call is TRBV2, the J call TRBJ2-3; D uncertain. CDR3 size: 13 residues. The V gene lost 4 bases and the J gene lost 0 bases, with 5 bases spanning the gap. Per the germline V gene, CDR1 is SNHLY and CDR2 is FYNNEI. The CDR3 reads CASSGGSTDTQYF. The CDR3 DNA is TGTGCCAGCAGTGGAGGAAGCACAGATACGCAGTATTTT.

This clone was observed a few times. This rearrangement joins TRBV4-1 to TRBJ1-6; 7 nucleotides agree with TRBD1. V trimming: 1 base; J trimming: 6 bases; junction bases outside the gene matches: 9. The CDR3 has 17 amino acids. CDR1 MGHRA and CDR2 YSYEKL come from the germline V gene. CDR3 DNA sequence: TGCGCCAGCAGCCAAGCACGGATCGGGACAGCTAATTCACCCCTCCACTTT. Translating it yields CASSQARIGTANSPLHF.

This sequence joins TRBV5-4 and TRBJ2-2, with 8 positions matching TRBD1. The CDR3 runs 16 residues. Germline CDR1 is SGHNT and CDR2 is YYREEE (reference sequence). J lost 1 base, V lost 2 bases, and 4 bases had no gene match. The CDR3 DNA reads as TGTGCCAGCAGCTTCTTTACAGGGGGGAACACCGGGGAGCTGTTTTTT. Encoded protein: CASSFFTGGNTGELFF.

This chain's CDR3 is CASSSSGARKNIQYF. The CDR3 DNA reads as TGTGCCAGCAGTTCCTCAGGGGCCCGGAAAAACATTCAGTACTTC. The gene calls are TRBV28 and TRBJ2-4; D might be TRBD1 (6 bases). V lost 4 bases, J lost 4 bases, and 14 bases lay in between. CDR3 length equals 15 residues. Looked up from germline, CDR1 is MDHEN and CDR2 is SYDVKM.

V usage is TRBV11-2 and J usage is TRBJ2-7, with a tentative D call TRBD2 (6 bases). Trimming left V 5 bases short and J 7 bases short, with 18 bases between. From germline, CDR1 is SGHAT and CDR2 FQNNGV. The CDR3 spans 14 residues. The CDR3 DNA reads TGTGCCAGCAGCGTTGCGGACTACCCCCTTGAGCAGTACTTC. This translates into CASSVADYPLEQYF.